Listed here is a single T cell receptor (beta chain). What it binds is unknown. The data originate from a study of cytomegalovirus exposure and HLA in healthy donors. The PCR was carried out with 60 Vbeta primers and 13 Jbeta primers. Sequencing used immunoSEQ multiplex PCR; TCRdb keeps in-frame clones, though not all of them. The sample lists 150,000 to 200,000 clones, roughly 70% occurring once. CDR1 and CDR2 from the germline V gene are MDHEN and SYDVKM. The CDR3 is made up of 14 amino acids. Trimming left V 4 bases short and J 7 bases short, with 14 bases between. General study points: Cytomegalovirus status, reportedly, was diagnosed with high specificity and sensitivity by the classifier. Productive rates of about 87% or about 30% were seen for most TCR beta V segments in an earlier analysis.

The sequenced sample was PBMCs. The clonotype originates from a man aged 25 to 45 in good health and CMV-seropositive. V gene TRBV28 combines with J gene TRBJ2-1; D perhaps matches TRBD1 (6 bases). The CDR3 protein is CASSSIIRGNEQFF. Here the CDR3 DNA reads TGTGCCAGCAGTTCAATCATCAGGGGAAATGAGCAGTTCTTC.